These 18 T cell receptor beta chains came from one sample sequenced in a study of T-cell reconstitution after alpha-beta-depleted transplantation in children. The authors prepared the TCRbeta library with unique molecular identifiers. MiXCR was run by TCRdb on the PCR reads, yielding one entry per CDR3 protein. The data hold approximately 99,000 distinct CDR3 sequences, with about 6.4% observed a single time. The specimen comprised PBMCs, mostly from graft donor cells, sampled 360 days after TCRalphabeta/CD19-depleted stem cell transplant. Receptor source: a male patient between 2 and 10 years old who had a stem cell transplant for acute lymphoblastic leukemia, so the T cells may come from the graft donor.

This sequence joins TRBV4-2 and TRBJ2-7; D not certain. Deletions cut 1 base from V and 5 bases from J, with 6 bases between. CDR3 size: 12 residues. Germline values: CDR1 LGHNA, CDR2 YNFKEQ. CDR3 region: CASSQGRDEQYF. The DNA for the CDR3 is TGTGCCAGCAGCCAAGGTCGGGACGAGCAGTACTTC.

This clonotype came up a few times. The chain carries TRBV7-2 and TRBJ2-3, with 8 bases aligning to TRBD1. The J segment lost 5 bases and the V segment lost 2 bases, leaving 9 bases of the junction unmatched. Germline V gives CDR1 SGHTA, CDR2 FQGNSA. The CDR3 loop spans 16 amino acids. For the CDR3, the DNA is TGTGCCAGCAGCTTATACCAGGGGGCAAGGAAAGATACGCAGTATTTT. Protein sequence: CASSLYQGARKDTQYF.

This clonotype has ten or more counts. The chain links TRBV6-6 to TRBJ2-7, with D uncertain. Trimming removed 2 bases from V and 4 bases from J, with 6 bases in between. The germline CDR1 and CDR2 sequences are MNHNY and SVGAGI (reference sequence). CDR3 size: 12 residues. This CDR3 reads CASSYGHYEQYF. CDR3 nucleotides: TGTGCCAGCAGTTACGGCCATTACGAGCAGTACTTC.

This clonotype was observed at least ten times. The V and J genes are TRBV5-1 and TRBJ2-1; no firm D call. Germline assignment: CDR1 SGHRS and CDR2 YFSETQ. Between the trimmed V and J ends, which lost 4 bases and 3 bases, there was a span of 8 bases. The CDR3 sequence is 13 residues long. CDR3 DNA: TGCGCCAGCAGCCCCAGACTCTACAATGAGCAGTTCTTC. Amino acid sequence: CASSPRLYNEQFF.

A few counts support this clonotype. The chain is built from TRBV7-9 and TRBJ2-7; D uncertain. The V and J ends lost 10 bases and 0 bases respectively, with 10 bases between them. Germline CDR1 SEHNR, CDR2 FQNEAQ (reference sequence). This CDR3 comprises 12 residues. The CDR3 reads CAIRTISYEQYF. The CDR3 DNA is TGTGCCATCAGGACGATCTCCTACGAGCAGTACTTC.

At least ten counts were recorded for this clonotype. This chain connects TRBV12-3 or TRBV12-4 to TRBJ2-1; D is perhaps TRBD1 (5 bases). CDR3 length: 15 residues. Trimming shortened V by 4 bases and J by 0 bases, and 10 bases separated the two germline ends. CDR3 loop: CASSSDTGSYNEQFF. The DNA of the CDR3 is TGTGCCAGCAGTTCGGACACGGGCTCCTACAATGAGCAGTTCTTC.

The table lists this clonotype with many counts. The chain joins TRBV4-2 to TRBJ2-7; tentatively, D is TRBD2 (5 bases). V lost 0 bases to trimming and J lost 2 bases, with 11 bases between them. This CDR3 region has 15 residues. Germline CDR1 and CDR2: LGHNA and YNFKEQ. The CDR3, as DNA: TGTGCCAGCAGCCAAGAAAAGGACTCCCCCTACGAGCAGTACTTC. Its protein is CASSQEKDSPYEQYF.

Details on this clonotype: A clone one base away is much larger, so this may be a read error. The chain recombines TRBV25-1 with TRBJ2-7; D might be TRBD1 or TRBD2, each matching 5 bases. The CDR3 sequence is 14 residues long. CDR1 and CDR2 from the germline V gene are MGHDK and SYGVNS. CDR3 nucleotide sequence: TGTGCCAGCATTGAATGGGGGAGCTCCTACGAGCAGTACTTC. Translating gives CASIEWGSSYEQYF.

This clonotype turned up a few times. The CDR3 DNA reads as TGTGCCAGCGGGGGGCAGGGAGGGACCGGGGAGCTGTTTTTT. Its protein is CASGGQGGTGELFF. This rearrangement joins TRBV4-2 to TRBJ2-2; TRBD2 is a possible D gene (7 bases). There are 14 residues in the CDR3. Trimming took 8 bases from V and 5 from J, leaving 15 bases between them. Germline CDR1 is LGHNA and CDR2 is YNFKEQ.

This clonotype was seen repeatedly, ten times or more. The chain recombines TRBV28 with TRBJ2-4; weak D call: TRBD1 (6 bases). Trimming pared 4 bases from V and 1 base from J, leaving 11 bases between. The CDR3 loop spans 15 amino acids. CDR1 MDHEN and CDR2 SYDVKM come from the germline V gene. The CDR3, as DNA: TGTGCCAGCAGTTACAGGGCGGTGGCCAAAAACATTCAGTACTTC. It codes for CASSYRAVAKNIQYF. The complete variable domain, with remaining parts taken from reference TRBV28 and TRBJ2-4, reads DVKVTQSSRYLVKRTGEKVFLECVQDMDHENMFWYRQDPGLGLRLIYFSYDVKMKEKGDIPEGYSVSREKKERFSLILESASTNQTSMYLCASSYRAVAKNIQYFGAGTRLSVL.

This clonotype was detected ten times or more. V usage is TRBV27 and J usage is TRBJ2-3; 7 bases are shared with TRBD2. The V gene end was trimmed by 6 bases and the J gene end by 3 bases; junction bases not matched to a gene: 9. The germline CDR1 and CDR2 sequences are MNHEY and SMNVEV (reference sequence). CDR3 size: 15 residues. CDR3 residues: CASSPRMGGTDTQYF. In DNA form, the CDR3 reads TGTGCCAGCAGCCCCAGAATGGGAGGGACAGATACGCAGTATTTT.

This clonotype was counted only a few times. CDR3: CASSLRSVSYEQYF. The CDR3 bases are TGTGCCAGCAGTTTGAGGTCTGTGAGTTACGAGCAGTACTTC. The gene calls are TRBV27 and TRBJ2-7; D gene uncertain. This CDR3 contains 14 residues. V shed 3 bases and J shed 4 bases, with 13 bases lying between them. Germline CDR1 is MNHEY and CDR2 is SMNVEV (reference sequence).

This clonotype was recorded a few times. This chain joins TRBV9 and TRBJ2-7; D unresolved. The CDR3 extends over 15 amino acids. CDR1 is SGDLS and CDR2 is YYNGEE in the germline V gene. V shed 4 bases and J shed 6 bases, with 20 bases lying between them. This CDR3 is CASSPRSGGVAEQYF. The CDR3 DNA follows: TGTGCCAGCAGCCCCCGGTCAGGTGGAGTTGCCGAGCAGTACTTC.

The genes are TRBV6-5 and TRBJ1-2; TRBD1 is a possible D gene (6 bases). The CDR3 loop spans 17 amino acids. V was trimmed by 2 bases and J by 4 bases, leaving 20 bases between them. Germline CDR1 reads MNHEY; CDR2 reads SVGAGI. Here the CDR3 reads CASSYGPEGGRTYGYTF. Here the CDR3 DNA reads TGTGCCAGCAGTTACGGCCCAGAGGGGGGAAGAACCTATGGCTACACCTTC.

This clonotype was observed a handful of times. The chain carries TRBV2 and TRBJ2-7; tentatively, D is TRBD2 (6 bases). The CDR3 loop spans 18 amino acids. V was trimmed by 3 bases and J by 3 bases, leaving 24 bases between them. In germline, CDR1 is SNHLY, CDR2 FYNNEI. The CDR3 DNA is TGTGCCAGCAGTGACCCCGGGAGACGTGGAAGGGTTTACTACGAGCAGTACTTC. Its protein is CASSDPGRRGRVYYEQYF.

Ten or more counts support this clonotype. This sequence joins TRBV7-9 and TRBJ2-5; 10 bases agree with TRBD2. J lost 2 bases, V lost 2 bases, and 2 bases had no gene match. The germline CDR1 and CDR2 sequences are SEHNR and FQNEAQ (reference sequence). The CDR3 length is 15 residues. The DNA for the CDR3 is TGTGCCAGCAGCTTAATAGCGGGAGGTCAAGAGACCCAGTACTTC. This codes for CASSLIAGGQETQYF.

This clonotype was seen at least ten times. This sequence joins TRBV7-2 and TRBJ1-5, with D unresolved. Germline lookup yields CDR1 SGHTA and CDR2 FQGNSA. The CDR3 extends over 15 amino acids. Trimming stripped 2 bases from V and 4 bases from J, with 12 bases between. The CDR3 sequence is CASSLRPDSNQPQHF. CDR3 bases: TGTGCCAGCAGCTTAAGACCTGATTCGAATCAGCCCCAGCATTTT.

This clonotype was seen at least ten times. CDR3 sequence reads: CASSHSSGGSYGYTF. CDR3 coding DNA: TGCGCCAGCAGCCATTCCTCAGGAGGGAGCTATGGCTACACCTTC. V and J are TRBV4-3 and TRBJ1-2; D is unclear. V was pared by 3 bases and J by 4 bases, with 15 bases between. This CDR3 is 15 amino acids long. Germline CDR1 reads LGHNA; CDR2 reads YSLEER.